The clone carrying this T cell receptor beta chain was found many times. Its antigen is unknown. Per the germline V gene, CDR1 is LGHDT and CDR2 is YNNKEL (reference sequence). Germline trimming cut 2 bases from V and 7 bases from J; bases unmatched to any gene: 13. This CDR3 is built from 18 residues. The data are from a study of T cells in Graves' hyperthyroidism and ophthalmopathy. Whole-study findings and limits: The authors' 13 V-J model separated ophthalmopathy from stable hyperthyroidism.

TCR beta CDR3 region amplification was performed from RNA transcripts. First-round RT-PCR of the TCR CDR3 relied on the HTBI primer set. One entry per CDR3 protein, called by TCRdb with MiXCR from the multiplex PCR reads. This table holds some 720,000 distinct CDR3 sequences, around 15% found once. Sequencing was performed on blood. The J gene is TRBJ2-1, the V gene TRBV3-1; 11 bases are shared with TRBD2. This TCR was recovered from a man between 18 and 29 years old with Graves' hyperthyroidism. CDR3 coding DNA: TGTGCCAGCAGCCAAAGGGGAGGGACTAGCGGAGCGCGGAATGAGCAGTTCTTC. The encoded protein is CASSQRGGTSGARNEQFF.